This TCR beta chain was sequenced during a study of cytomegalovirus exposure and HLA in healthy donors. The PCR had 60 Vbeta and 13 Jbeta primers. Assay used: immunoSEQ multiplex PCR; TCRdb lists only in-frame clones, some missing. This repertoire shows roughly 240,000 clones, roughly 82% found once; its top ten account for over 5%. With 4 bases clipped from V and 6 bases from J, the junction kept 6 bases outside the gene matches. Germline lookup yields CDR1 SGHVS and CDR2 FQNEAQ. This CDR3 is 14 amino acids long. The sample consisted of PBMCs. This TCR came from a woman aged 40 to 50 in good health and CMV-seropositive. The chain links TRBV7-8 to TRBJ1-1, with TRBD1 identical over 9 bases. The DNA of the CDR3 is TGTGCCAGCAGCTCGGGACAGGGTAATCCTGAAGCTTTCTTT. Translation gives CASSSGQGNPEAFF.